These 30 T cell receptor beta chains share one sample of origin, sequenced in a study of CD8 T cells in Susac syndrome. Reverse transcription of about 0.45 to 1 ug RNA was performed with random hexamers. TCRdb re-called the immunoSEQ multiplex PCR reads through MiXCR, storing one row per CDR3 protein. The data hold roughly 110,000 distinct CDR3 sequences, with less than 95% observed a single time. Input material: CD8+ T cells from PBMCs. These receptors all stem from a human donor with Susac syndrome.

The chain has TRBV29-1 and TRBJ2-3; a weak D match, TRBD1 (6 bases). With 3 bases removed from V and 6 bases from J, the gap between germline ends came to 19 bases. CDR1 and CDR2 (germline): SQVTM, ANQGSEA. This CDR3 comprises 15 residues. This chain's CDR3 is CSVDGLGARADTQYF. CDR3 DNA: TGCAGCGTTGACGGACTGGGGGCCCGCGCGGATACGCAGTATTTT.

The chain has TRBV13 and TRBJ1-1, with unresolved D. This CDR3 region has 13 residues. In germline, CDR1 is PRHDT, CDR2 FYEKMQ (reference sequence). V gave up 7 bases and J gave up 1 base, with 10 bases separating them. For the CDR3, the DNA is TGTGCCAGCACCCCGCATGGGAACACTGAAGCTTTCTTT. It encodes CASTPHGNTEAFF.

The rearrangement joins TRBV4-1 to TRBJ2-7; D remains ambiguous. The V end lost 1 base, the J end lost 2 bases, and 9 bases lay between the germline ends. Germline assignment: CDR1 MGHRA and CDR2 YSYEKL. The CDR3 covers 14 residues. CDR3 sequence: CASSQGALTYEQYF. CDR3 sequence (DNA): TGCGCCAGCAGCCAAGGAGCTTTGACCTACGAGCAGTACTTC.

This rearrangement joins TRBV6-5 to TRBJ2-7; D remains ambiguous. CDR3 length equals 11 residues. Germline values: CDR1 MNHEY, CDR2 SVGAGI. V dropped 4 bases and J dropped 4 bases, with 5 bases sitting between them. The CDR3 loop reads CASSSLYEQYF. CDR3 bases: TGTGCCAGCAGTTCCCTGTACGAGCAGTACTTC.

The chain joins TRBV20-1 to TRBJ1-1; D gene ambiguous. Trimming cost V 2 bases and J 0 bases, with 10 bases left between them. The CDR3 consists of 14 residues. Germline V gene sequence: CDR1 DFQATT, CDR2 SNEGSKA (reference sequence). CDR3 nucleotides: TGCAGTGCTAGATTCCGGACCGTGAACACTGAAGCTTTCTTT. This sequence encodes CSARFRTVNTEAFF.

The V call is TRBV9, the J call TRBJ1-2; unclear D gene. From germline, CDR1 is SGDLS and CDR2 YYNGEE. The V end lost 0 bases, the J end lost 7 bases, and 7 bases lay between the germline ends. The CDR3 consists of 12 residues. CDR3 region: CASSVGSGGYTF. CDR3 sequence (DNA): TGTGCCAGCAGCGTAGGTAGCGGTGGCTACACCTTC.

V and J are TRBV9 and TRBJ2-1; D not resolved. This CDR3 has 12 residues. Germline V gives CDR1 SGDLS, CDR2 YYNGEE. V was clipped by 3 bases and J by 10 bases, with 11 bases between them. CDR3 sequence reads: CASSAPRKEQFF. In nucleotides, the CDR3 is TGTGCCAGCAGCGCCCCTCGGAAGGAGCAGTTCTTC.

This clonotype was detected once. V is TRBV20-1 and J is TRBJ2-3, with D hard to call. The ends were cut back, 3 bases at V and 3 bases at J, with 16 bases in the middle. CDR1 and CDR2 (germline): DFQATT, SNEGSKA (reference sequence). This CDR3 spans 15 amino acids. CDR3 loop: CSASAGLMTTDTQYF. The CDR3 nucleotides read TGCAGTGCTAGCGCTGGGCTTATGACAACAGATACGCAGTATTTT.

The chain couples TRBV18 to TRBJ2-1; TRBD2 aligns across 16 bases. This CDR3 is 19 amino acids long. Germline-derived CDR1 and CDR2 are KGHSH and LQKENI. Trimming removed 3 bases from V and 4 bases from J; junction bases left unmatched: 9. The CDR3 protein is CASSPGLAGGPSIYNEQFF. The CDR3 DNA sequence: TGTGCCAGCTCACCGGGACTAGCGGGGGGGCCGTCAATTTACAATGAGCAGTTCTTC. Combining the CDR3 with reference TRBV18 and TRBJ2-1 gives the whole variable domain NAGVMQNPRHLVRRRGQEARLRCSPMKGHSHVYWYRQLPEEGLKFMVYLQKENIIDESGMPKERFSAEFPKEGPSILRIQQVVRGDSAAYFCASSPGLAGGPSIYNEQFFGPGTRLTVL.

The gene calls are TRBV2 and TRBJ2-7; perhaps TRBD2 as D (6 bases). The germline gives CDR1 SNHLY, CDR2 FYNNEI. Trimming removed 8 bases at V and 3 bases at J, with 8 bases between. CDR3 length equals 11 residues. The DNA of the CDR3 is TGTGCCAGCGGGGGAGGCTACGAGCAGTACTTC. The encoded protein is CASGGGYEQYF.

The chain joins TRBV7-2 to TRBJ2-1, with 9 bases aligning to TRBD1. Germline assignment: CDR1 SGHTA and CDR2 FQGNSA. The CDR3 consists of 13 residues. Germline trimming cut 2 bases from V and 9 bases from J; bases unmatched to any gene: 2. The CDR3 DNA reads as TGTGCCAGCAGCTTAACAGGGGGCAGTGAGCAGTTCTTC. Amino acid sequence: CASSLTGGSEQFF.

V gene TRBV7-9 combines with J gene TRBJ1-1, with D tentatively TRBD1 (5 bases). The V gene's germline CDR1 is SEHNR and CDR2 FQNEAQ (reference sequence). Between the trimmed V and J ends, which lost 6 bases and 1 base, there was a span of 15 bases. This CDR3 has 15 amino acids. The CDR3 DNA follows: TGTGCCAGCAGGTACCGGGGCAGTAAGAACACTGAAGCTTTCTTT. Translating it yields CASRYRGSKNTEAFF.

This sequence joins TRBV11-2 and TRBJ2-1; TRBD1 aligns across 9 bases. Germline V gene data show CDR1 as SGHAT and CDR2 as FQNNGV. With V trimmed by 6 bases and J by 2 bases, 5 bases remained unmatched. There are 15 residues in the CDR3. The CDR3 nucleotides are TGTGCCAGCAGACCCGGACAGGGGCCCTACAATGAGCAGTTCTTC. It codes for CASRPGQGPYNEQFF. The complete variable domain, with remaining parts taken from reference TRBV11-2 and TRBJ2-1, reads EAGVAQSPRYKIIEKRQSVAFWCNPISGHATLYWYQQILGQGPKLLIQFQNNGVVDDSQLPKDRFSAERLKGVDSTLKIQPAKLEDSAVYLCASRPGQGPYNEQFFGPGTRLTVL.

This chain connects TRBV7-6 to TRBJ1-5; no clear D. There are 18 residues in the CDR3. The V gene lost 6 bases and the J gene lost 0 bases, with 21 bases spanning the gap. Germline CDR1 reads SGHVS; CDR2 reads FNYEAQ. DNA of the CDR3: TGTGCCAGCAGAAAGGGTTTGGGCAGTCCAAGTAGCAATCAGCCCCAGCATTTT. Translating gives CASRKGLGSPSSNQPQHF.

The rearrangement joins TRBV9 to TRBJ2-3, with 9 bases matching TRBD2. The trim removed 0 bases at V and 2 bases at J, leaving 7 bases unmatched. Germline lookup yields CDR1 SGDLS and CDR2 YYNGEE. The CDR3 contains 17 residues. CDR3 loop: CASSVGLAGYNTDTQYF. In DNA, the CDR3 is TGTGCCAGCAGCGTAGGGCTAGCGGGGTACAACACAGATACGCAGTATTTT.

The chain joins TRBV7-9 to TRBJ1-2, with D possibly being TRBD1 (5 bases). V gave up 2 bases and J gave up 6 bases, with 10 bases separating them. This CDR3 has 13 amino acids. Per germline, CDR1 SEHNR and CDR2 FQNEAQ (reference sequence). The CDR3: CASSLPGGDGYTF. CDR3 sequence (DNA): TGTGCCAGCAGCTTACCGGGGGGGGATGGCTACACCTTC. Based on the CDR3 plus reference TRBV7-9 and TRBJ1-2, the full variable domain is DTGVSQNPRHKITKRGQNVTFRCDPISEHNRLYWYRQTLGQGPEFLTYFQNEAQLEKSRLLSDRFSAERPKGSFSTLEIQRTEQGDSAMYLCASSLPGGDGYTFGSGTRLTVV.

The rearrangement links TRBV20-1 to TRBJ2-7; D remains unclear. The CDR3 totals 12 residues. Trimming removed 3 bases from V and 3 bases from J, with 9 bases in between. The germline V gene has CDR1 DFQATT and CDR2 SNEGSKA (reference sequence). The CDR3 coding sequence is TGCAGTGCTAGTTTGCGGAGCTACGAGCAGTACTTC. Translating it yields CSASLRSYEQYF.

This clonotype occurred a few times. The V gene is TRBV23-1, the J gene TRBJ1-5; 7 bases are a match to TRBD1. TRBV23-1 is reported as an ORF; its role is uncertain. This CDR3 is built from 16 residues. V dropped 3 bases and J dropped 0; count of bases not matched to a gene: 5. CDR3 bases: TGCGCCAGCAGTCAGGGACAGCTCTATAGCAATCAGCCCCAGCATTTT. Its translation: CASSQGQLYSNQPQHF.

The V and J genes are TRBV9 and TRBJ2-1, with D unclear. V was cut by 4 bases and J by 9 bases, with 14 bases left in between. Germline loops: CDR1 SGDLS, CDR2 YYNGEE. This CDR3 has 13 residues. The CDR3 coding sequence is TGTGCCAGCAGCCCGAGCAGCCCGCGTGAGCAGTTCTTC. This codes for CASSPSSPREQFF.

V gene TRBV29-1 combines with J gene TRBJ2-1; tentative D call: TRBD2 (5 bases). V was cut by 3 bases and J by 2 bases, with 11 bases left in between. Germline loops: CDR1 SQVTM, CDR2 ANQGSEA. The CDR3 extends over 14 amino acids. This CDR3 is CSVETDSPYNEQFF. The CDR3 DNA reads TGCAGCGTTGAGACGGACTCCCCCTACAATGAGCAGTTCTTC.

The chain uses TRBV5-1 and TRBJ2-7; D might be TRBD2 (6 bases). Germline V gene sequence: CDR1 SGHRS, CDR2 YFSETQ. Trimming pared 4 bases from V and 4 bases from J, leaving 15 bases between. The length of the CDR3 is 14 residues. CDR3 loop: CASSPSPGEYEQYF. The CDR3 bases are TGCGCCAGCAGCCCGTCCCCGGGGGAGTACGAGCAGTACTTC.

The chain carries TRBV27 and TRBJ1-5; no firm D call. This CDR3 comprises 12 residues. Trimming stripped 5 bases from V and 9 bases from J, with 11 bases between. In germline, CDR1 is MNHEY, CDR2 SMNVEV (reference sequence). The CDR3: CASSPPWGPQHF. The CDR3, as DNA: TGTGCCAGCAGTCCCCCGTGGGGGCCCCAGCATTTT.

CDR3 residues: CASSHGWRRERVTNEKLFF. In nucleotides, the CDR3 is TGCGCCAGCAGTCACGGTTGGCGCCGAGAAAGAGTGACTAATGAAAAACTGTTTTTT. The V gene is TRBV23-1, the J gene TRBJ1-4; D is uncertain. TRBV23-1 is an ORF for which the function is uncertain. Trimming shortened V by 3 bases and J by 2 bases, and 22 bases separated the two germline ends. CDR3 length: 19 residues.

The V call is TRBV7-3, the J call TRBJ2-7; 10 bases agree with TRBD2. V lost 2 bases, J lost 5 bases, and 6 bases stayed unmatched. CDR1 is SGHTA and CDR2 is FQGTGA in the germline V gene. This CDR3 spans 15 amino acids. CDR3: CASSLLAGAGNEQYF. CDR3 bases: TGTGCCAGCAGCTTACTAGCGGGGGCGGGGAACGAGCAGTACTTC.

This clonotype was picked up one time. The chain joins TRBV7-6 to TRBJ2-3; TRBD2 agrees at 9 bases. V lost 5 bases, J lost 4 bases, and 10 bases stayed unmatched. The CDR3 is 16 amino acids. Germline V CDR1 and CDR2: SGHVS, FNYEAQ. CDR3 DNA: TGTGCCAGCAGCCTAGAGCCGGGACTAGCCGCAGATACGCAGTATTTT. Protein sequence: CASSLEPGLAADTQYF.

This clonotype was seen once. The V gene is TRBV4-1, the J gene TRBJ2-1; 9 positions agree with TRBD2. The J segment lost 8 bases and the V segment lost 5 bases, leaving 13 bases of the junction unmatched. Germline-derived CDR1 and CDR2 are MGHRA and YSYEKL. The CDR3 is 16 residues long. As DNA, the CDR3 is TGCGCCAGCAGCTTAGAACTCAGCGGGGGGCTGGATGAGCAGTTCTTC. Translated, it gives CASSLELSGGLDEQFF.

This sequence joins TRBV24-1 and TRBJ2-5; 12 bases match TRBD2. V gave up 4 bases and J gave up 3 bases; unmatched junction bases: 2. Germline assignment: CDR1 KGHDR and CDR2 SFDVKD. The CDR3 is made up of 15 amino acids. The CDR3 DNA sequence: TGTGCCACCAGTGAGGCTAGCGGGGGGGAAGAGACCCAGTACTTC. It specifies CATSEASGGEETQYF.

The chain couples TRBV5-1 to TRBJ1-1, with 7 bases fitting TRBD1. V lost 2 bases, J lost 8 bases, and 3 bases stayed unmatched. The germline gives CDR1 SGHRS, CDR2 YFSETQ. The length of the CDR3 is 12 residues. CDR3 region: CASSFEGAEAFF. The CDR3 bases are TGCGCCAGCAGCTTTGAGGGGGCGGAAGCTTTCTTT.

This clonotype showed up just once. The chain combines TRBV29-1 with TRBJ2-7; D call uncertain. There are 14 residues in the CDR3. Trimming stripped 1 base from V and 0 bases from J, with 10 bases between. Germline V gives CDR1 SQVTM, CDR2 ANQGSEA. The CDR3 DNA follows: TGCAGCGTTGAAGGTACTTCTAGCTCCTACGAGCAGTACTTC. Amino acids: CSVEGTSSSYEQYF.

The J gene is TRBJ1-1, the V gene TRBV18, with 8 bases that match TRBD1. Germline assignment: CDR1 KGHSH and CDR2 LQKENI. The CDR3 is 14 residues long. V shed 3 bases and J 3 bases; nucleotides not matched to a gene: 3. CDR3 sequence reads: CASSPTGVDTEAFF. CDR3 nucleotide sequence: TGTGCCAGCTCACCGACAGGGGTGGACACTGAAGCTTTCTTT.